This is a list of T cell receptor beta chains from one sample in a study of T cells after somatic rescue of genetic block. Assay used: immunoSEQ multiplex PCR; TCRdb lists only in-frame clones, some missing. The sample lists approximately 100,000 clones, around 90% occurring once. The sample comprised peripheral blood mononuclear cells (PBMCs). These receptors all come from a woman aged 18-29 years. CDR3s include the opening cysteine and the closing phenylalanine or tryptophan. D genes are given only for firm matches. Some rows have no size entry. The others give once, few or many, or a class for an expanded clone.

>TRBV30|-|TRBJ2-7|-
TGTGCCTGGTCGACCGGGACATCTTACGAGCAGTACTTC
CAWSTGTSYEQYF
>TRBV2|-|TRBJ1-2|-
TGTGCCAGCAGTCCGGGACCCCGGTATGGCTACACCTTC
CASSPGPRYGYTF
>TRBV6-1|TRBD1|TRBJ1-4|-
TGTGCCAGCAACGAAGAAGACAGGGTAGGCGAAAAACTGTTTTTT
CASNEEDRVGEKLFF
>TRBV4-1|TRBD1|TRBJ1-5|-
TGCGCCAGCAGCCTTAATGACAGGGGCAGCAATCAGCCCCAGCATTTT
CASSLNDRGSNQPQHF
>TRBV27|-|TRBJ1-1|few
TGTGCCAGCAGTACCCCCAGAGGGGGGACTGAAGCTTTCTTT
CASSTPRGGTEAFF
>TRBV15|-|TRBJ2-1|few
TGTGCCACCAGCACATCCGGGACTGGCGACGTTAATGAGCAGTTCTTC
CATSTSGTGDVNEQFF
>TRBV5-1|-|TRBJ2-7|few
TGCGCCAGCAGCCGGGGGCATTACAGGGACAGCTCCTACGAGCAGTACTTC
CASSRGHYRDSSYEQYF
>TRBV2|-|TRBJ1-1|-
TGTGCCAGCAAAGAGGGGAACACTGAAGCTTTCTTT
CASKEGNTEAFF
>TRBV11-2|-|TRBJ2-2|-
TGTGCCAGCAGCTTAGGACGCGGGGAGCTGTTTTTT
CASSLGRGELFF
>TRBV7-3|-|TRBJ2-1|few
TGTGCCAGCAGCTTAGCTAGGGGGAATGAGCAGTTCTTC
CASSLARGNEQFF
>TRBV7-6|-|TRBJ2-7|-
TGTGCCAGCAGCTCCCCCACTAGGGAGCGGAACCGCCGGCAGTACTTC
CASSSPTRERNRRQYF
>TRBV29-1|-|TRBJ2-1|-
TGCAGCTTAGGGGGGAATGAGCAGTTCTTC
CSLGGNEQFF
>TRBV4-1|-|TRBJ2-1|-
TGCGCCAGCAGCCTCTCGAGCAGGGGAGGCGATGAGCAGTTCTTC
CASSLSSRGGDEQFF
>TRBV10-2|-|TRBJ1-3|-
TGCGCCAGCAGTTCGCGGGGGAGCTCTGGAAACACCATATATTTT
CASSSRGSSGNTIYF
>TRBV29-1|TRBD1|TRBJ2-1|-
TGCAGCGTTACCACCGGGACAGGGGATTACAATGAGCAGTTCTTC
CSVTTGTGDYNEQFF
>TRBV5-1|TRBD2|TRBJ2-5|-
TGCGCCAGCAGCCCCTCGGGACTAGCCAAACAAGAGACCCAGTACTTC
CASSPSGLAKQETQYF
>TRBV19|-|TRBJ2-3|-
TGTGCCAGTAGTGTCCAACCAAGCACAGATACGCAGTATTTT
CASSVQPSTDTQYF
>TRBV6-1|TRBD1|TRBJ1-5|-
TGTGCCAGCAGTGAAGAAGGGACAGGGGGTCAGCCCCAGCATTTT
CASSEEGTGGQPQHF
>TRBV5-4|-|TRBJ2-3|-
TGTGCCAGCAGCTTGTCCCCCCTCGGGGCCCACACAGATACGCAGTATTTT
CASSLSPLGAHTDTQYF
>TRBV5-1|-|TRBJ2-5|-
TGCGCCAGCAGCTTGGGTTATGGGGAAGAGACCCAGTACTTC
CASSLGYGEETQYF
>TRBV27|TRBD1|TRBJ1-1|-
TGTGCCAGCAGTATAGGACAGGGGTACACTGAAGCTTTCTTT
CASSIGQGYTEAFF
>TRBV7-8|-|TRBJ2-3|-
TGTGCCAGCAGCTTAGGCACAGATACGCAGTATTTT
CASSLGTDTQYF
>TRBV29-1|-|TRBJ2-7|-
TGCAGCGTGGGAGATACTGGCTACGAGCAGTACTTC
CSVGDTGYEQYF
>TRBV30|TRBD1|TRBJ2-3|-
TGTGCCTGGGACACGGACAGGGGGCTTGGAGATACGCAGTATTTT
CAWDTDRGLGDTQYF
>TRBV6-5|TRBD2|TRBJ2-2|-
TGTGCCAGTTTTAGCGGGAGGCACACCGGGGAGCTGTTTTTT
CASFSGRHTGELFF
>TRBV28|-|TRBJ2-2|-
TGTGCCAGCACCGTAGTAGGGGGACCCGGGGAGCTGTTTTTT
CASTVVGGPGELFF
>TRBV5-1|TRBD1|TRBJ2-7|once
TGCGCCAGCAGCCCCGACAGGGCAGTCGATGATCCGGGGCAGTACTTC
CASSPDRAVDDPGQYF
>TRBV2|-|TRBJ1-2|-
TGTGCCAGCAGTGAAGGTCGGGGGGCGGTTAACTATGGCTACACCTTC
CASSEGRGAVNYGYTF
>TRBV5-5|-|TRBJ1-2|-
TGTGCCAGCAGCCGCTGGGACACCACTAACTATGGCTACACCTTC
CASSRWDTTNYGYTF
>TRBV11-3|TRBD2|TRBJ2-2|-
TGTGCCAGCAGCTTAGATCGAGGCGCGGGAGCGGGCGGGGAGCTGTTTTTT
CASSLDRGAGAGGELFF
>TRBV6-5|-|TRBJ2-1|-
TGTGCCAGCAGTCACTCCGCAGATTACAATGAGCAGTTCTTC
CASSHSADYNEQFF
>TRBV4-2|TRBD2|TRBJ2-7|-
TGTGCCAGCAGCCAAGTGACTAGCGGGAGTTACGAGCAGTACTTC
CASSQVTSGSYEQYF
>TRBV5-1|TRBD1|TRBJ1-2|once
TGCGCCAGCAGCTTGGCCTTGTTGCGGGACAGGGGAGACGGCTACACCTTC
CASSLALLRDRGDGYTF
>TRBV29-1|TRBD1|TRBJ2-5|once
TGCAGCGTTGTATGGGGGACAGTTCTAGAGACCCAGTACTTC
CSVVWGTVLETQYF
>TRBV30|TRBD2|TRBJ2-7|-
TGTGCCTGGTCCGGACTAGCGGCCTACGAGCAGTACTTC
CAWSGLAAYEQYF
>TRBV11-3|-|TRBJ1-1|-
TGTGCCAGCAGCCGAGGGGGGAACACTGAAGCTTTCTTT
CASSRGGNTEAFF
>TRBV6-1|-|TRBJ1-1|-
TGTGCCAGCAGTGAAAAGGGTGGGAACACTGAAGCTTTCTTT
CASSEKGGNTEAFF
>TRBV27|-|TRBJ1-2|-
TGTGCCAGCAGCGACTCCTGGGGCTATGGCTACACCTTC
CASSDSWGYGYTF
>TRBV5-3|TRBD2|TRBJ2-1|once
TGTGCCAGAAGCTTGTGGCTAGCGGGAGTGTGCCTGAATGAGCAGTTCTTC
CARSLWLAGVCLNEQFF
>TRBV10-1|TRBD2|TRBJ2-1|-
TGCGCCAGCAGCGAGACTAGCGGGAGGTTCGACAATGAGCAGTTCTTC
CASSETSGRFDNEQFF
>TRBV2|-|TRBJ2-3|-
TGTGCCAGCACCCCCGAGTCCGGCGGGGATACGCAGTATTTT
CASTPESGGDTQYF
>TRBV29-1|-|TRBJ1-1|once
TGCAGCGTTGAAGTGGGGGGCATGAACACTGAAGCTTTCTTT
CSVEVGGMNTEAFF
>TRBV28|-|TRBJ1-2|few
TGTGCCAGCAGTTTGTCCAGAGGCTACACCTTC
CASSLSRGYTF
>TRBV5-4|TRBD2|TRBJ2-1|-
TGTGCCAGCAGCCAACGGACTAGCGGGAACAATGAGCAGTTCTTC
CASSQRTSGNNEQFF
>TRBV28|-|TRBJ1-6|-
TGTGCCAGCAGTTTATGGGAGACGGGGAATTCACCCCTCCACTTT
CASSLWETGNSPLHF
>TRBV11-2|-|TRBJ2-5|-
TGTGCCAGCAGCTCCCGAACGGGGGAGTCACAAGGGACCCAGTACTTC
CASSSRTGESQGTQYF
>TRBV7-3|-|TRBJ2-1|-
TGTGCCAGCAGCCTGACAGCGATATCCTACAATGAGCAGTTCTTC
CASSLTAISYNEQFF
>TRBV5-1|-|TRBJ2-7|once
TGCGCCAGTAGACCCGACGGGACCTACGAGCAGTACTTC
CASRPDGTYEQYF
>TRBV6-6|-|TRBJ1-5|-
TGTGCCAGCAGTTACTCTGGGAGCAATCAGCCCCAGCATTTT
CASSYSGSNQPQHF
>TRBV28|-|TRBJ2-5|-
TGTGCCAGCAGTTTGCGGCTAGCGCTCCAAGAGACCCAGTACTTC
CASSLRLALQETQYF
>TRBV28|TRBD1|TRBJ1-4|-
TGTGCCAGCAGCGGGACAGGGGGCGAAAAACTGTTTTTT
CASSGTGGEKLFF
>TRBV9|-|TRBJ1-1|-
TGTGCCAGCGGCCAGGAGGGAGGCACTGAAGCTTTCTTT
CASGQEGGTEAFF
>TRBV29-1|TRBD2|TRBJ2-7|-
TGCAGCGTTGGGACTAGCTTTGAATACGAGCAGTACTTC
CSVGTSFEYEQYF